This T cell receptor beta chain was obtained from a study of blood T cell repertoires in COVID-19. Study-level background: Acute and convalescent COVID-19 samples came from the United States, Italy and Spain.

Germline V gives CDR1 KGHSH, CDR2 LQKENI. CDR3 size: 15 residues. Trimming removed 3 bases at V and 10 bases at J, with 20 bases between. This table comes from immunoSEQ multiplex PCR, and its TCRdb copy is limited to in-frame clones, with some not included. The sample lists roughly 150,000 clones, more than 80% occurring once. Sequenced input: peripheral blood. The TCR comes from a woman in her fifties or sixties with COVID-19, enrolled during active disease. This chain uses TRBV18 with TRBJ2-3, with D possibly being TRBD2 (5 bases). In DNA, the CDR3 is TGTGCCAGCTCACCTTCTAGCCAGGTTAAGCTTGCGCAGTATTTT. Translation: CASSPSSQVKLAQYF.